The TCR beta chain described here comes from a study of T cell repertoires in cytomegalovirus infection. Study overall: In public TCR beta signatures, there were indications of both CMV infection and matching HLA type. General study findings and limits: Within the response measured ex vivo, HLA-C-restricted CMV-specific TCR beta clonotypes were dominant. Cumulative public TCR beta family frequency identified CMV carriers with the relevant HLA.

The CDR3 contains 12 residues. Germline CDR1 reads SGHVS; CDR2 reads FQNEAQ. Trimming stripped 4 bases from V and 7 bases from J, with 10 bases between. TCRdb reprocessed the reads with MiXCR, giving one entry per CDR3 protein. The repertoire has 250,000 to 300,000 distinct CDR3 sequences, under 30% of them found once; the top ten carry about 15%. Ten or more counts support this clonotype. Its antigen is not known. The receptor's source is a human donor in good health (CMV status not recorded). Some clones in this sample may be carry-over from other donors' samples. V gene TRBV7-8 combines with J gene TRBJ2-5, with D maybe TRBD2 (6 bases). Sequenced input: PBMCs. In DNA, the CDR3 is TGTGCCAGCAGCTATCTGGAGGGGACCCAGTACTTC. Translation: CASSYLEGTQYF.